This T cell receptor beta chain was recorded in a study of PD-L1 blockade in urothelial cancer. Study-level background: Blood samples contained a median about 150,000 T cells.

CDR1 is SGHNT and CDR2 is YENEEA in the germline V gene. The length of the CDR3 is 13 residues. Trimming took 5 bases from V and 5 from J, leaving 13 bases between them. Sequenced by immunoSEQ multiplex PCR; TCRdb stores in-frame clones only, minus some. Among about 38,000 clones listed, 70% to 90% were seen once. Time point of the sample: peripheral blood 6 weeks after treatment start. This clonotype was obtained from a man in his sixties with urothelial cancer. The source material was PBMCs, sampled around atezolizumab (anti-PD-L1) treatment. The V call is TRBV11-3, the J call TRBJ2-7; D may be TRBD1 (6 bases). The CDR3 DNA is TGTGCCAGCAGCATCTACAGGGACCACGAGCAGTACTTC. It yields the protein CASSIYRDHEQYF.